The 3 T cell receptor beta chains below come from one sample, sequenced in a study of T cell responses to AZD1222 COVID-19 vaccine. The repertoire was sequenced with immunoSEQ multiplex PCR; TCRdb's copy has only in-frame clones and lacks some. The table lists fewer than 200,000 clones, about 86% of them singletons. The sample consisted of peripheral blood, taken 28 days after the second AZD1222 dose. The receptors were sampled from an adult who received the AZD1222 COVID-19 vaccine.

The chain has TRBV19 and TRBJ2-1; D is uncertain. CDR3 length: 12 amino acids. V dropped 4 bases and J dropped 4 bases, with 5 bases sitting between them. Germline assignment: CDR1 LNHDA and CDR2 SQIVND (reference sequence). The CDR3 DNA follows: TGTGCCAGTAGTAAAACGTACAATGAGCAGTTCTTC. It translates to CASSKTYNEQFF.

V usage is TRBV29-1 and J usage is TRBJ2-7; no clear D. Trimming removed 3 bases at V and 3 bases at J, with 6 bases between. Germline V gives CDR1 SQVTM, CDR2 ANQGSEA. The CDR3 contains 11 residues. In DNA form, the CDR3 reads TGCAGCGTTGAGGTCAACTACGAGCAGTACTTC. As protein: CSVEVNYEQYF.

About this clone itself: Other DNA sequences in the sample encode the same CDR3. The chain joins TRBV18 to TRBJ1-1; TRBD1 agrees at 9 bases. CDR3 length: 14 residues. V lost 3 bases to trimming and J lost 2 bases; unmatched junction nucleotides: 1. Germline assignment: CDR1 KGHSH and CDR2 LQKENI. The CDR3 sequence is CASSPDRGNTEAFF. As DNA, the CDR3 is TGTGCCAGCTCACCGGACAGGGGAAACACTGAAGCTTTCTTT.